This TCR beta chain emerged from a study of siplizumab effects on memory and regulatory T cells. General study findings and limits: Siplizumab conditions gave an average of approximately 70% Treg-derived mappable alloreactive CD4+ clones, versus around 27% for controls.

This clone occurred once. Its antigen is undetermined. CDR3 length: 15 amino acids. V lost 6 bases and J lost 3, with 15 bases in between. Germline V gene data show CDR1 as LNHDA and CDR2 as SQIVND (reference sequence). Measured with immunoSEQ multiplex PCR; TCRdb has only the in-frame clones, and not every one. The repertoire holds 100,000 or so clones, with 85% to 95% as singletons. J is TRBJ1-5 and V is TRBV19; maybe TRBD1 (6 bases). This clonotype was obtained from a human donor in good health. The sample comprised CD4+ T cells sorted from blood. The CDR3 nucleotides are TGTGCCAGTAGACTCTTACAGGGTCCCAATCAGCCCCAGCATTTT. Its protein is CASRLLQGPNQPQHF.